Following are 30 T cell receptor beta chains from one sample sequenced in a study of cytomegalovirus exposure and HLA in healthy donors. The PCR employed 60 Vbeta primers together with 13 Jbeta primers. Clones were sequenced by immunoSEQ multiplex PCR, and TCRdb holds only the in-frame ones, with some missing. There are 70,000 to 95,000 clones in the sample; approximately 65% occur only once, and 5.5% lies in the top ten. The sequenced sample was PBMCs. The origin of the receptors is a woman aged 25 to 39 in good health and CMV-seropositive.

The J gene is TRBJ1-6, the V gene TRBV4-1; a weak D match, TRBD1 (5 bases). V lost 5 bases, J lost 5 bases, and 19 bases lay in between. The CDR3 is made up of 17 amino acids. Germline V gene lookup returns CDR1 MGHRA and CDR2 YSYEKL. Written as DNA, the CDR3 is TGCGCCAGCAGCACCTTAACAAAGGGGTTTAATAATTCACCCCTCCACTTT. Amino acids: CASSTLTKGFNNSPLHF.

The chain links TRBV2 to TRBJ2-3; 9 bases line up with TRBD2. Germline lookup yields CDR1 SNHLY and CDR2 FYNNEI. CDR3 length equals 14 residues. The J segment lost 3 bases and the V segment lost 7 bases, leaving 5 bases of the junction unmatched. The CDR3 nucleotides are TGTGCCAGCATAGCGGGGGTGGGAACAGATACGCAGTATTTT. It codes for CASIAGVGTDTQYF.

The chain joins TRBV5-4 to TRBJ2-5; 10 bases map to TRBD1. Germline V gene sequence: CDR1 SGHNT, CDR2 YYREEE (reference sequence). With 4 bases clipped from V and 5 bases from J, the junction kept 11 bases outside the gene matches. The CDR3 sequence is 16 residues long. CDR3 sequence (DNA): TGTGCCAGCAGCGGGTCCGGGACAGGGGAGGTGGAGACCCAGTACTTC. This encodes CASSGSGTGEVETQYF.

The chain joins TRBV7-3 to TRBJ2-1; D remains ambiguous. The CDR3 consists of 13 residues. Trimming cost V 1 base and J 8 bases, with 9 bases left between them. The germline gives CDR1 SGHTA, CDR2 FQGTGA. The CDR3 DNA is TGTGCCAGCAGCTTAAACTACGGCGATGAGCAGTTCTTC. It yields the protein CASSLNYGDEQFF.

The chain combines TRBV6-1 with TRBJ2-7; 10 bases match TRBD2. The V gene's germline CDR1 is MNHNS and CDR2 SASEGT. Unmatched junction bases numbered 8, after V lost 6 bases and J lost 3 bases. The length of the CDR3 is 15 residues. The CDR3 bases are TGTGCCAGCAGGGGACTAGCGCGGACCTTCTACGAGCAGTACTTC. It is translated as CASRGLARTFYEQYF.

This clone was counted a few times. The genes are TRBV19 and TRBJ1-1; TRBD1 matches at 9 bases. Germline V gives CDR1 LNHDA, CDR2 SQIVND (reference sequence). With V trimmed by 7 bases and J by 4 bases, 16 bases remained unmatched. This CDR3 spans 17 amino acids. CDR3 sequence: CASTSGTGTWLITEAFF. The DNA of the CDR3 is TGTGCCAGTACCTCCGGGACAGGGACTTGGTTAATCACTGAAGCTTTCTTT.

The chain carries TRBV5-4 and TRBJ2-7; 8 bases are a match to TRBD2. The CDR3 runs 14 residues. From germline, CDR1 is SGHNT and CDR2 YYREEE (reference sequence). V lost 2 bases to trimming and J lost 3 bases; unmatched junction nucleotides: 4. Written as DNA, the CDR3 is TGTGCCAGCAGCTTAGCGGGGGCTAACTACGAGCAGTACTTC. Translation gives CASSLAGANYEQYF.

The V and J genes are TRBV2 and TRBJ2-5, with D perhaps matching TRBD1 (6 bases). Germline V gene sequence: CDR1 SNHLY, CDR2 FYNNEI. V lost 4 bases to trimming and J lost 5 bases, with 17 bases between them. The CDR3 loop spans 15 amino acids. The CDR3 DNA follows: TGTGCCAGCAGTGTCAGACAGGCGGTGAAGGAGACCCAGTACTTC. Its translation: CASSVRQAVKETQYF.

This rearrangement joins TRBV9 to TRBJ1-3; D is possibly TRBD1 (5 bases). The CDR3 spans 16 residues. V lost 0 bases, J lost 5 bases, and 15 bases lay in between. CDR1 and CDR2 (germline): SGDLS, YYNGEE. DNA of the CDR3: TGTGCCAGCAGCGTAGCTGGGCAGGACAATCGAAACACCATATATTTT. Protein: CASSVAGQDNRNTIYF.

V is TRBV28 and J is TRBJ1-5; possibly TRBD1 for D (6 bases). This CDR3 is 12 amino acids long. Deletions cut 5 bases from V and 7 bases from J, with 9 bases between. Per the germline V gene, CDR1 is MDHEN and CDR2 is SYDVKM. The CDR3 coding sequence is TGTGCCAGCAGTGGGGGGGCCCAGCCCCAGCATTTT. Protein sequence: CASSGGAQPQHF.

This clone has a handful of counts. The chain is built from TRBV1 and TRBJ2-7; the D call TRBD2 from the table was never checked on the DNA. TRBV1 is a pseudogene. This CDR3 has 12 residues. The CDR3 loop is CTSSQGLYEQYF. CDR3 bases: TGCACCAGCAGCCAAGGACTATACGAGCAGTACTTC.

The CDR3 here is CASSQGREGNTEAFF. CDR3 nucleotide sequence: TGCGCCAGCAGCCAAGGTCGAGAGGGGAACACTGAAGCTTTCTTT. The chain has TRBV4-1 and TRBJ1-1, with D unresolved. This CDR3 contains 15 residues. V gave up 1 base and J gave up 1 base, with 10 bases separating them. Germline loops: CDR1 MGHRA, CDR2 YSYEKL.

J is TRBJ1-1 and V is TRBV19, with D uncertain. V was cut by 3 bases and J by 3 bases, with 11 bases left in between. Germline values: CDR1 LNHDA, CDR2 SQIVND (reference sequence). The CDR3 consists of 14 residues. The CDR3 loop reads CASSIAAWDTEAFF. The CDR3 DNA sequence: TGTGCCAGTAGTATCGCGGCGTGGGACACTGAAGCTTTCTTT.

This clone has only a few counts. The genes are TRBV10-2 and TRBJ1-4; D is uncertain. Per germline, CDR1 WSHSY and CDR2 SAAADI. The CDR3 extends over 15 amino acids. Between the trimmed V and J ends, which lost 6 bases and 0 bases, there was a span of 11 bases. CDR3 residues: CASSAGSATNEKLFF. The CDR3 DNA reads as TGCGCCAGCAGCGCGGGGTCTGCAACTAATGAAAAACTGTTTTTT.

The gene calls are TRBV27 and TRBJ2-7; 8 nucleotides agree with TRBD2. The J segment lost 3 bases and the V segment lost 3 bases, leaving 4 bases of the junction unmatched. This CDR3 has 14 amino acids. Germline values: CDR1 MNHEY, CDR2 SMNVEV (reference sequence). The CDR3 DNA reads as TGTGCCAGCAGTTTGCGGGGGGCGAGCTACGAGCAGTACTTC. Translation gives CASSLRGASYEQYF.

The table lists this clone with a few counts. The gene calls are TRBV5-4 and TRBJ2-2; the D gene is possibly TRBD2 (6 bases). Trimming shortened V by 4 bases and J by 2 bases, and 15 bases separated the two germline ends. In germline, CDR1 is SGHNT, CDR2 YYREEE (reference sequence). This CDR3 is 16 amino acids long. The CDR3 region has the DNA TGTGCCAGCAGCCCCCCGGGGGTCTTTAACACCGGGGAGCTGTTTTTT. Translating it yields CASSPPGVFNTGELFF.

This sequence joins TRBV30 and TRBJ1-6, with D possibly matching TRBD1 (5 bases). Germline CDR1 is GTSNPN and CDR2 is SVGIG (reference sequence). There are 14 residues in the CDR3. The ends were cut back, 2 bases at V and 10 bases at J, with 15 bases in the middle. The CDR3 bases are TGTGCCTGGAGTACGGACATCCGAAGCTCACCCCTCCACTTT. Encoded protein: CAWSTDIRSSPLHF. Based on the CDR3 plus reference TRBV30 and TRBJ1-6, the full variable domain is SQTIHQWPATLVQPVGSPLSLECTVEGTSNPNLYWYRQAAGRGLQLLFYSVGIGQISSEVPQNLSASRPQDRQFILSSKKLLLSDSGFYLCAWSTDIRSSPLHFGNGTRLTVT.

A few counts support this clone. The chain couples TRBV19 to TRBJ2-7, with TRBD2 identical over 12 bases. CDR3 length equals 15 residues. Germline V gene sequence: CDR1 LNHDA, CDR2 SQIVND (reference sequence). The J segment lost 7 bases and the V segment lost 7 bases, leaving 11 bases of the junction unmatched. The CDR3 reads CASTAGTSGQGEQYF. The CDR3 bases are TGTGCCAGTACAGCCGGGACTAGCGGGCAGGGGGAGCAGTACTTC.

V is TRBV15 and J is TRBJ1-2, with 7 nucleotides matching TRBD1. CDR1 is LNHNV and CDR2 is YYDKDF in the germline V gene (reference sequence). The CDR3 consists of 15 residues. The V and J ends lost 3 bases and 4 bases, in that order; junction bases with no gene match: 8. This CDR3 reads CATSSQIGGIYGYTF. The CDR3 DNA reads TGTGCCACCAGCAGTCAAATAGGGGGCATCTATGGCTACACCTTC.

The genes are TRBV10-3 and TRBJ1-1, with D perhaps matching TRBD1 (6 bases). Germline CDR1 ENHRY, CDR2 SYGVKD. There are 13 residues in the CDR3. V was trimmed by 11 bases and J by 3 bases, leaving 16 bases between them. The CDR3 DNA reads TGTGCCGCCCAGGGGCAGGCGGACACTGAAGCTTTCTTT. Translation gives CAAQGQADTEAFF.

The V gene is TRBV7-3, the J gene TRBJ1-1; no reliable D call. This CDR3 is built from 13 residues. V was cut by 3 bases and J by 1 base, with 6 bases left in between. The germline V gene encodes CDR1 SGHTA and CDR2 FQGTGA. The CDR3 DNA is TGTGCCAGCAGCTTGTCGTCGAACACTGAAGCTTTCTTT. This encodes CASSLSSNTEAFF.

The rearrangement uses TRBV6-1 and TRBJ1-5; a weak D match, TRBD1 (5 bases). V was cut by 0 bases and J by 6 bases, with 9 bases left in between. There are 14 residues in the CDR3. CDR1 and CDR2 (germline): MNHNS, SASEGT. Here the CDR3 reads CASSEADGGQPQHF. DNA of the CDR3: TGTGCCAGCAGTGAAGCGGACGGGGGTCAGCCCCAGCATTTT.

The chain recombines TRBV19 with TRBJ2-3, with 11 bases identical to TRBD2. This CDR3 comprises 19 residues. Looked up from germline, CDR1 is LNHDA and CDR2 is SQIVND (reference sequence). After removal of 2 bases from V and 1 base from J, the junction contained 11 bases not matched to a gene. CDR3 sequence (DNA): TGTGCCAGTAGTATATTCCGTAGCGGGGGGGGGAGCCGCACAGATACGCAGTATTTT. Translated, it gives CASSIFRSGGGSRTDTQYF.

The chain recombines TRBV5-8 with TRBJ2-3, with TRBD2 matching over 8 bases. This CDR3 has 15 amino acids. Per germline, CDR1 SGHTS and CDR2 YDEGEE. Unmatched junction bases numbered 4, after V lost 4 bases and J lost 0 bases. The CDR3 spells CASSPAGGSTDTQYF. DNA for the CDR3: TGTGCCAGCAGCCCGGCGGGGGGAAGCACAGATACGCAGTATTTT.

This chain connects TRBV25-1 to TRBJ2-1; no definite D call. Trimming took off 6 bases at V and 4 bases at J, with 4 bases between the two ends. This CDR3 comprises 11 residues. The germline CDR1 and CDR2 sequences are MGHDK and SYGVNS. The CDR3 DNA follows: TGTGCCAGCAGCCGGTACAATGAGCAGTTCTTC. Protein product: CASSRYNEQFF.

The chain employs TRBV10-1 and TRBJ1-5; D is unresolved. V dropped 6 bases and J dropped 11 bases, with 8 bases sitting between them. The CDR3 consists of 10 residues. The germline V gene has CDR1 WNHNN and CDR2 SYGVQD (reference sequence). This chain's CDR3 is CASRAGAQHF. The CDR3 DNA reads TGCGCCAGCAGGGCCGGAGCCCAGCATTTT.

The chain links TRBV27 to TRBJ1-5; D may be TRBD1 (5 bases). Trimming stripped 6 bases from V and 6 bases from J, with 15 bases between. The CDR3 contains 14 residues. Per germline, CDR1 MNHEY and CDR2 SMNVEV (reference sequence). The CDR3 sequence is CASSRDRGVQPQHF. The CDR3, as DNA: TGTGCCAGCAGCCGCGATCGGGGGGTTCAGCCCCAGCATTTT.

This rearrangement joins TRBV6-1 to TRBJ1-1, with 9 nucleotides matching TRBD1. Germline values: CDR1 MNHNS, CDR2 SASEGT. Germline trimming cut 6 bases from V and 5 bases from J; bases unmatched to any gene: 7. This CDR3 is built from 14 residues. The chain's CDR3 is CASRLTGGTTEAFF. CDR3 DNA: TGTGCCAGCAGATTGACAGGGGGAACGACTGAAGCTTTCTTT.

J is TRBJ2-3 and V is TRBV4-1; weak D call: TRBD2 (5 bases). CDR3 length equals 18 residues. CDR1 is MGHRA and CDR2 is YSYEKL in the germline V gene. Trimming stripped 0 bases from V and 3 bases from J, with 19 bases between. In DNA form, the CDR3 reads TGCGCCAGCAGCCAAGATAGGCTAGCTAGTAGACGGACAGATACGCAGTATTTT. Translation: CASSQDRLASRRTDTQYF.

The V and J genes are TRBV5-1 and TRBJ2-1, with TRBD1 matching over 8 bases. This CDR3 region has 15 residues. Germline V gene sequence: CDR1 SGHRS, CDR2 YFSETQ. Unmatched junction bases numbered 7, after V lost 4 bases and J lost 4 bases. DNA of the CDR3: TGCGCCAGCAGCATATCCCAGGGGGCTTACAATGAGCAGTTCTTC. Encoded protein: CASSISQGAYNEQFF.